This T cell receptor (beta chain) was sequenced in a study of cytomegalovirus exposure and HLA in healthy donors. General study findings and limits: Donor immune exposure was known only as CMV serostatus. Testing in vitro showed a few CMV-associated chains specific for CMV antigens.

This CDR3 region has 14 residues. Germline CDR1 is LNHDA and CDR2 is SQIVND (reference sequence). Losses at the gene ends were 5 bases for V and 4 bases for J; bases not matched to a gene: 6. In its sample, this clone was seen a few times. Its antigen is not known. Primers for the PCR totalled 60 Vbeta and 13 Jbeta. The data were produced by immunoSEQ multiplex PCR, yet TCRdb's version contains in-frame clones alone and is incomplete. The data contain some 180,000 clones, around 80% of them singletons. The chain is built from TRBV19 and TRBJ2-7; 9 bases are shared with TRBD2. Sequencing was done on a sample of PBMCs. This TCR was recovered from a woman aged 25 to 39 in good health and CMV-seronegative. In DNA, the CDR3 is TGTGCCAGTAGTTCCCTAGCGGGGTCTTACGAGCAGTACTTC. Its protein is CASSSLAGSYEQYF. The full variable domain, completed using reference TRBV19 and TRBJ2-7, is DGGITQSPKYLFRKEGQNVTLSCEQNLNHDAMYWYRQDPGQGLRLIYYSQIVNDFQKGDIAEGYSVSREKKESFPLTVTSAQKNPTAFYLCASSSLAGSYEQYFGPGTRLTVT.